Sequencing of this TCR beta chain was carried out in a study of metastatic and nonmetastatic thyroid tumors. Study-level findings and limits: Versus benign nodules, malignant thyroid tumors reportedly had significantly higher TCR beta diversity, in blood and tumor.

TCRdb reassembled clones from the PCR reads with MiXCR. This table holds about 15,000 clones, 22% found once. No treatment had been given to any patient before thyroid surgery. The trim removed 8 bases at V and 3 bases at J, leaving 11 bases unmatched. There are 16 residues in the CDR3. Notes on this clone: As yet, its antigen is unknown.

This TCR came from a female donor with papillary thyroid cancer or a benign thyroid nodule (not recorded which). Some clones in this sample may be carry-over from other donors' samples. The V call is TRBV12-3 or TRBV12-4, the J call TRBJ2-5, with 11 bases lining up with TRBD2. Sequencing was performed on adjacent normal tissue. The CDR3 region has the DNA TGTGCCAGCCTCGAGGAGACTAGCGGGAAGAAAGAGACCCAGTACTTC. As protein: CASLEETSGKKETQYF.